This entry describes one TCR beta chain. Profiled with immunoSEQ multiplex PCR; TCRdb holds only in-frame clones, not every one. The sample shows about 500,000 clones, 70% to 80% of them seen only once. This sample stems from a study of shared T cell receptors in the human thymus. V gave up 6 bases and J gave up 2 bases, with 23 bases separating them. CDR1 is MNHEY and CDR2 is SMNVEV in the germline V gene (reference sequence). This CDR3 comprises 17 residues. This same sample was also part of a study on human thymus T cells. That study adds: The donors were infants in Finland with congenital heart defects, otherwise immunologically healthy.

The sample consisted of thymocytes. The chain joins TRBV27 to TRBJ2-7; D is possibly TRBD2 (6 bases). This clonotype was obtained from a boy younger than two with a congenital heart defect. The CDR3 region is CASSPGSLALYPYEQYF. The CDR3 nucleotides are TGTGCCAGCAGCCCCGGGAGTCTAGCGCTCTACCCCTACGAGCAGTACTTC.